This T cell receptor (beta chain) was retrieved from a study of blood T cell repertoires in COVID-19. Study-level information: Both acute and convalescent COVID-19 samples were obtained from the United States, Italy and Spain. The analysed material was cDNA or gDNA that came from T cells, B-cell-depleted T cells, or PBMCs.

CDR3 size: 16 residues. Trimming removed 3 bases from V and 1 base from J, with 16 bases in between. CDR1 and CDR2 (germline): SGHTS, YDEGEE. In the study's own analysis: Amplification from reference gene primers served as the basis for estimated nucleated cell counts. This table comes from immunoSEQ multiplex PCR, and its TCRdb copy is limited to in-frame clones, with some not included. V, J and clone size were drawn from that table, and D and trimming were deduced from the DNA. The table shows 75,000 or so clones, with 87% occurring only once. The V and J genes are TRBV5-8 and TRBJ1-1; tentatively, D is TRBD1 (6 bases). Sequenced material: peripheral blood. The TCR was taken from an elderly woman with active or convalescent COVID-19. The CDR3 sequence is CASSSLTGWRNTEAFF. CDR3 in DNA: TGTGCCAGCAGCTCTTTAACAGGGTGGCGGAACACTGAAGCTTTCTTT.